The clone carrying this TCR beta chain was observed at least ten times. This sample is part of a study of early T cells in non-severe SARS-CoV-2 infection. Study-level information: Sequencing used unsorted whole-blood bulk RNA, so chains lack pairing.

The library protocol tagged individual cDNA molecules with unique molecular identifiers. TCRdb itself ran the 5' RACE reads through MiXCR, one entry per CDR3 protein. The sample holds tens of thousands of distinct CDR3 sequences, approximately 11% seen once. V lost 3 bases, J lost 3 bases, and 11 bases lay in between. There are 15 residues in the CDR3. Germline lookup yields CDR1 MDHEN and CDR2 SYDVKM. The rearrangement joins TRBV28 to TRBJ2-2, with a possible D match to TRBD2 (5 bases). Sample: whole blood, taken at baseline. This sequence originates from an adult who was a healthcare worker with PCR-confirmed SARS-CoV-2 infection or an uninfected control (not recorded which). The DNA of the CDR3 is TGTGCCAGCAGTTTCGGAGGATACGACACCGGGGAGCTGTTTTTT. Its translation: CASSFGGYDTGELFF.